This T cell receptor (beta chain) came from a study of T cells in Graves' hyperthyroidism and ophthalmopathy. This clonotype was recorded many times. No antigen is known for it. No ophthalmopathy progression within 18 months constituted stable Graves' hyperthyroidism. Exclusions: uncontrolled infection, other autoimmune disease, pregnancy, lactation. Diagnoses used clinical symptoms, serum thyroxine and TRAb, thyroid ultrasound and orbital computed tomography. General study findings and limits: The blood repertoire included most of the expanded thyroid clonotypes above 0.001.

V shed 1 base and J shed 3 bases, with 13 bases lying between them. The CDR3 covers 14 residues. The germline CDR1 and CDR2 sequences are DFQATT and SNEGSKA (reference sequence). RNA transcripts provided the source from which TCR beta CDR3 regions were amplified. The TCR CDR3 first-round RT-PCR relied on the HTBI primer set. TCRdb ran MiXCR on the multiplex PCR reads and lists one entry per CDR3 protein. The repertoire holds 350,000 to 400,000 distinct CDR3 sequences, about 15% seen once, with around a third in the top ten. The sample taken for sequencing was blood. This receptor was identified in a woman younger than 45 with Graves' hyperthyroidism. The V gene is TRBV20-1, the J gene TRBJ2-7; D is unresolved. DNA of the CDR3: TGCAGTGCTAGAGCCCCGGTAGTCGGCTACGAGCAGTACTTC. This codes for CSARAPVVGYEQYF.